Listed below are T cell receptor beta chains from one sample, sequenced in a study of Ad26.COV2.S vaccination and SARS-CoV-2 variants. Assay: immunoSEQ multiplex PCR; the TCRdb copy retains only in-frame clones and omits some. The profile shows 330,000 or so clones, 75% to 90% of them singletons. This material consisted of peripheral blood, taken in a trial of Ad26.COV2.S vaccine versus placebo. These receptors all stem from a person aged 18 to 65 who received the Ad26.COV2.S COVID-19 vaccine or a placebo. CDR3s include the opening cysteine and the closing phenylalanine or tryptophan. The D gene is left open where the match is weak. Some rows have no size entry. The others give once, few or many, or a class for an expanded clone.

j_call clone_size d_call v_call cdr3_nt cdr3_aa
TRBJ1-5 . TRBD1 TRBV30 TGTGCCTGGAGCGCAGACAGGGGAGGACAGCCCCAGCATTTT CAWSADRGGQPQHF
TRBJ2-7 . TRBD2 TRBV11-2 TGTGCCAGCAGCGTTAACCAGTTAGCGGGGCGGTACTTC CASSVNQLAGRYF
TRBJ1-2 . TRBD1 TRBV4-1 TGCGCCAGCAGCCCCAGCCCGGGACAGGGCAATGGCTACACCTTC CASSPSPGQGNGYTF
TRBJ2-5 . . TRBV5-4 TGTGCCAGCAGCTTGTGGCTTGTGGGGGACGAGACCCAGTACTTC CASSLWLVGDETQYF
TRBJ1-2 . . TRBV7-2 TGTGCCAGCAGTCGTGGGGAGGGTTGGGACTATGGCTACACCTTC CASSRGEGWDYGYTF
TRBJ2-7 . TRBD1 TRBV10-3 TGTGCCATCAGTGAGAACCCGGGACAGGCTCGCTACGAGCAGTACTTC CAISENPGQARYEQYF
TRBJ2-1 few TRBD2 TRBV5-1 TGCGCCAGCAGCTTGGCCCTAGCGGAGTACAATGAGCAGTTCTTC CASSLALAEYNEQFF
TRBJ1-1 . . TRBV27 TGTGCCAGCATCAACACGGGGGGTAGTACCATGAACACTGAAGCTTTCTTT CASINTGGSTMNTEAFF
TRBJ1-6 . TRBD1 TRBV5-4 TGTGCCAGCAGCTCATGGACAGGGAGAGTATCACCCCTCCACTTT CASSSWTGRVSPLHF
TRBJ1-5 once . TRBV7-8 TGTGCCAGCAGCTCCGGGGAATCCCTCCTAAGTCAGCCCCAGCATTTT CASSSGESLLSQPQHF
TRBJ2-3 . . TRBV7-2 TGTGCCAGCAGCTTAGTTCGTGGGAGCGGGGATACGCAGTATTTT CASSLVRGSGDTQYF
TRBJ1-1 once TRBD1 TRBV5-4 TGTGCCAGCAGTTATGGGACAGGGCTGGGAGCTTTCTTT CASSYGTGLGAFF
TRBJ1-2 . TRBD1 TRBV5-1 TGCGCCAGCAGCCCGGGACAGAGAGTATATGGCTACACCTTC CASSPGQRVYGYTF
TRBJ1-1 . TRBD1 TRBV9 TGTGCCAGCACCGTCGCAGGGGGAAGCGGGTTTGAAGCTTTCTTT CASTVAGGSGFEAFF
TRBJ2-1 . TRBD1 TRBV5-1 TGCGCCAGCAGCTCGGGACAGCTTTACAATGAGCAGTTCTTC CASSSGQLYNEQFF
TRBJ2-3 . . TRBV15 TGTGCCACCAGCAGAGAGGGAGGGGGGCCCACAGATACGCAGTATTTT CATSREGGGPTDTQYF
TRBJ2-3 . TRBD2 TRBV7-9 TGTGCCAGCAGCTTGGGACTAGCGGAGAAGACAGATACGCAGTATTTT CASSLGLAEKTDTQYF
TRBJ2-7 . . TRBV15 TGTGCCACCAGCAGAGAAGACAGGTCTACCCACGAGCAGTACTTC CATSREDRSTHEQYF
TRBJ2-1 . . TRBV19 TGTGCCAGTTGGACATGGGGATCAAATGAGCAGTTCTTC CASWTWGSNEQFF
TRBJ1-1 . . TRBV18 TGTGCCAGCTCACCACCGGTCGGGGGGCGGGGTGAAGCTTTCTTT CASSPPVGGRGEAFF
TRBJ2-3 . . TRBV5-1 TGCGCCAGCGCAACCGGGTCCCTCACAGATACGCAGTATTTT CASATGSLTDTQYF
TRBJ1-1 . . TRBV5-5 TGTGCCAGCAGCGGCTTTGGGGGGCCTACTGAAGCTTTCTTT CASSGFGGPTEAFF
TRBJ1-4 . . TRBV29-1 TGCAGCGTTGACTTGGAAAACGAAAAACTGTTTTTT CSVDLENEKLFF
TRBJ2-3 . TRBD2 TRBV11-3 TGTGCCAGCAGCTCCCTAGCGGGAGTAGGAGATACGCAGTATTTT CASSSLAGVGDTQYF
TRBJ1-2 . TRBD1 TRBV5-4 TGTGCCAGCAGCGCGGAGGACAGGGGGAACTATGGCTACACCTTC CASSAEDRGNYGYTF
TRBJ2-5 . . TRBV5-1 TGCGCCAGCAGCTTCAGGGGAGAAGGGTACCAAGAGACCCAGTACTTC CASSFRGEGYQETQYF
TRBJ2-3 . TRBD2 TRBV5-8 TGTGCCAGCAGCCAGGGACTAGCGGGCACAGATACGCAGTATTTT CASSQGLAGTDTQYF
TRBJ2-2 . . TRBV2 TGTGCCAGCAGTAAACAGGGTGTTACGAACACCGGGGAGCTGTTTTTT CASSKQGVTNTGELFF
TRBJ1-1 . . TRBV4-3 TGCGCCAGCAGCCAAGCGCATCTCGGCCCGGGGAGGGCTGAAGCTTTCTTT CASSQAHLGPGRAEAFF
TRBJ1-3 once . TRBV27 TGTGCCAGCACTATATTGGGGGGTACGCAGGGCGAGCTGTTTGGAAACACCATATATTTT CASTILGGTQGELFGNTIYF
TRBJ1-1 once . TRBV7-9 TGTGCCAGCAGCCCCCAGTGGGGCACTGAAGCTTTCTTT CASSPQWGTEAFF
TRBJ2-7 . . TRBV5-8 TGTGCCAGCAGCTTGGAAGTCAGCTTAAACTCCTACGAGCAGTACTTC CASSLEVSLNSYEQYF